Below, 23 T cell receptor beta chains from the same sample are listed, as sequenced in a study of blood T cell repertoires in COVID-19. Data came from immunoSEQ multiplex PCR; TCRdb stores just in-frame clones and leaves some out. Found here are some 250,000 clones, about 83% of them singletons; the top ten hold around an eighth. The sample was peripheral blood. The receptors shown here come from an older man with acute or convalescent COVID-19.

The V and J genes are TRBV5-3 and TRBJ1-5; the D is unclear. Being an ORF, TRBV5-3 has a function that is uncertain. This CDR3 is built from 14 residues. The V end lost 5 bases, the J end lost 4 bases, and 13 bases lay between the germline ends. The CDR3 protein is CARRPDQRNQPQHF. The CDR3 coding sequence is TGTGCCAGAAGACCTGACCAGAGGAATCAGCCCCAGCATTTT.

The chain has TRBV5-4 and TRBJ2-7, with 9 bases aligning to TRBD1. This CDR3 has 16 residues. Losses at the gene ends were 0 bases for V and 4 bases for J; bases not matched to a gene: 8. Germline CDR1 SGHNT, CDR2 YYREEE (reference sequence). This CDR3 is CASSLATGGWGYEQYF. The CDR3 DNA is TGTGCCAGCAGCTTGGCAACAGGGGGCTGGGGATACGAGCAGTACTTC.

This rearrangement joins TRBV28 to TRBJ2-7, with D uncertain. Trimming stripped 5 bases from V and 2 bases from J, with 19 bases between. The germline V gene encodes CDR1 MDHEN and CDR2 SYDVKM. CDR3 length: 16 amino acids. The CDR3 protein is CASSRNPRGGTYEQYF. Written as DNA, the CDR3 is TGTGCCAGCAGTCGAAACCCCCGAGGTGGTACCTACGAGCAGTACTTC.

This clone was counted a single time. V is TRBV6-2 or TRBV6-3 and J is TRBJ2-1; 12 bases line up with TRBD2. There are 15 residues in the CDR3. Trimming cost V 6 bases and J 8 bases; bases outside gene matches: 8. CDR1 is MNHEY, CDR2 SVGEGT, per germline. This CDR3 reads CASSKLLAGGDEQFF. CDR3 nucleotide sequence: TGTGCCAGCAGCAAGCTACTAGCGGGGGGTGATGAGCAGTTCTTC.

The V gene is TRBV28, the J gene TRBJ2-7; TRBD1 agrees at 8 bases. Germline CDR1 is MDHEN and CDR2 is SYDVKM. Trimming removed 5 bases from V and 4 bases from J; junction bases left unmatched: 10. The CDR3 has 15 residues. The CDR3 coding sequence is TGTGCCAGCAGTCGCCCCGGACAGGGAAGATACGAGCAGTACTTC. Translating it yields CASSRPGQGRYEQYF.

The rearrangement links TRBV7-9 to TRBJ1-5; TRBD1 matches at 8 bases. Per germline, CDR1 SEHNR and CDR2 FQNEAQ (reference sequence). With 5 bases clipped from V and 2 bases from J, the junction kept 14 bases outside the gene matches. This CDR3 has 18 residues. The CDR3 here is CASSAPGTGALGNQPQHF. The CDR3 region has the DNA TGTGCCAGCAGCGCTCCCGGGACAGGCGCGCTGGGCAATCAGCCCCAGCATTTT. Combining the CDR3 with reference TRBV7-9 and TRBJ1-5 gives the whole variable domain DTGVSQNPRHKITKRGQNVTFRCDPISEHNRLYWYRQTLGQGPEFLTYFQNEAQLEKSRLLSDRFSAERPKGSFSTLEIQRTEQGDSAMYLCASSAPGTGALGNQPQHFGDGTRLSIL.

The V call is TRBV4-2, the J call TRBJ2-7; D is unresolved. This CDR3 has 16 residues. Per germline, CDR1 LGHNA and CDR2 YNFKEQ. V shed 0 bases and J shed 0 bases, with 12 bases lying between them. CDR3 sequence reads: CASSQETAGYSYEQYF. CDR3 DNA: TGTGCCAGCAGCCAAGAAACGGCAGGCTACTCCTACGAGCAGTACTTC.

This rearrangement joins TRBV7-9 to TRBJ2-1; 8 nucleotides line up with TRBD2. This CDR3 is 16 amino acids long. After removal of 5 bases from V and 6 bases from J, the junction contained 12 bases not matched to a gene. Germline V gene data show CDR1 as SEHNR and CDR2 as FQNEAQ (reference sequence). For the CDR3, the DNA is TGTGCCAGCAGCCCAAGCGGTACTAGCGGACGCAATGAGCAGTTCTTC. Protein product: CASSPSGTSGRNEQFF.

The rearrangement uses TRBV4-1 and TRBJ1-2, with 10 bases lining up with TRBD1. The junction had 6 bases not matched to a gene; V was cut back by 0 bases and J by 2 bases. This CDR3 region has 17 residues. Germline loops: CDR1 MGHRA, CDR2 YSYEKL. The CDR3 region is CASSQDAGTGANYGYTF. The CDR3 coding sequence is TGCGCCAGCAGCCAAGATGCGGGGACAGGGGCCAACTATGGCTACACCTTC.

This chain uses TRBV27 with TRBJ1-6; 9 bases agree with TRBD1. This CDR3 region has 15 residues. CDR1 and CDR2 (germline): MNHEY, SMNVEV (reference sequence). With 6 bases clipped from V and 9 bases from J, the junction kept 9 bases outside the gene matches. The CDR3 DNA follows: TGTGCCAGCAGCGCTAAACAGGGGGCCTCTTCACCCCTCCACTTT. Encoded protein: CASSAKQGASSPLHF.

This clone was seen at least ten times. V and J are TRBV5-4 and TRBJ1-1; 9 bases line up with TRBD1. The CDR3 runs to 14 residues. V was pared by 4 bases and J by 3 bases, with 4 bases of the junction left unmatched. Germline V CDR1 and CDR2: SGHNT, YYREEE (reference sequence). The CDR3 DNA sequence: TGTGCCAGCAGCCCGGGGGACAGGGACACTGAAGCTTTCTTT. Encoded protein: CASSPGDRDTEAFF.

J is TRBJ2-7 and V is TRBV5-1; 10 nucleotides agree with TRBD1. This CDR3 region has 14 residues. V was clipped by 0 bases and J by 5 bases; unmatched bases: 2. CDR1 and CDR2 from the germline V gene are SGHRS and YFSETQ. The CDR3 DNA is TGCGCCAGCAGCTTGGCGGGGACAGGGGACGAGCAGTACTTC. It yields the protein CASSLAGTGDEQYF.

The CDR3: CASSPYRGPYNEQFF. The CDR3 bases are TGCGCCAGCAGCCCGTACAGGGGGCCCTACAATGAGCAGTTCTTC. V gene TRBV5-1 combines with J gene TRBJ2-1, with 9 bases that match TRBD1. The CDR3 has 15 amino acids. Germline values: CDR1 SGHRS, CDR2 YFSETQ. V lost 4 bases, J lost 2 bases, and 4 bases stayed unmatched.

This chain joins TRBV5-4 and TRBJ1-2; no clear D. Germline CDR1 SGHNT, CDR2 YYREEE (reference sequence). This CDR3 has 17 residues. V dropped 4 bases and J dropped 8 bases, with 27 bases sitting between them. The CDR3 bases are TGTGCCAGCAGCCCTGATAACCCCCTAGGCGGCGCGGGGGGCTACACCTTC. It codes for CASSPDNPLGGAGGYTF. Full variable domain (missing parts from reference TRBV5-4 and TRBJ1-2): ETGVTQSPTHLIKTRGQQVTLRCSSQSGHNTVSWYQQALGQGPQFIFQYYREEENGRGNFPPRFSGLQFPNYSSELNVNALELDDSALYLCASSPDNPLGGAGGYTFGSGTRLTVV.

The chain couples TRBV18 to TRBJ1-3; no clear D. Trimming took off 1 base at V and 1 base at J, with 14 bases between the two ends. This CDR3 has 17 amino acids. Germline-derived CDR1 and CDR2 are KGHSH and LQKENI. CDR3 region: CASSPRVGRGSGNTIYF. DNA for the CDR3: TGTGCCAGCTCACCACGGGTCGGACGGGGTTCTGGAAACACCATATATTTT. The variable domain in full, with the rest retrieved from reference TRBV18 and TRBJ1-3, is NAGVMQNPRHLVRRRGQEARLRCSPMKGHSHVYWYRQLPEEGLKFMVYLQKENIIDESGMPKERFSAEFPKEGPSILRIQQVVRGDSAAYFCASSPRVGRGSGNTIYFGEGSWLTVV.

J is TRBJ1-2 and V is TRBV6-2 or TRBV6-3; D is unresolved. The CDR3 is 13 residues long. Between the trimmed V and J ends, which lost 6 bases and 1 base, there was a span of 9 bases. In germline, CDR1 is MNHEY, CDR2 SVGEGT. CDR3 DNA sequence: TGTGCCAGCAGCCCCAGGAATAACTATGGCTACACCTTC. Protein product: CASSPRNNYGYTF.

CDR3 sequence reads: CASSPTGYEQYF. CDR3 nucleotides: TGTGCCAGCAGTCCCACAGGGTACGAGCAGTACTTC. The chain links TRBV12-3 or TRBV12-4 to TRBJ2-7; possibly TRBD1 for D (6 bases). Trimming removed 5 bases from V and 4 bases from J, with 9 bases in between. The CDR3 has 12 residues.

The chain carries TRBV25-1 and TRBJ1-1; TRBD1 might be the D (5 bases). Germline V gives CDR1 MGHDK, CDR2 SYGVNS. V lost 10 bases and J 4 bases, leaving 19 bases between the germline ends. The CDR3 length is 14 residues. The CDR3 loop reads CATKGLGGSTEAFF. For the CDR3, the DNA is TGTGCCACCAAGGGGCTGGGGGGAAGCACTGAAGCTTTCTTT.

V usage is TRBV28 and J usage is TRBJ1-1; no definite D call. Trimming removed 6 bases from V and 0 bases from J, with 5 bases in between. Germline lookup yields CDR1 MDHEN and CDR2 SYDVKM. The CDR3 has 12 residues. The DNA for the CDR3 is TGTGCCAGCAGGAGAATGAACACTGAAGCTTTCTTT. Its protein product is CASRRMNTEAFF.

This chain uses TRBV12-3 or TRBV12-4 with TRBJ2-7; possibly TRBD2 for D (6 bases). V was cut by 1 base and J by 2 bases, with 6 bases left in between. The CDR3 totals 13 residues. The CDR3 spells CASSLGGTYEQYF. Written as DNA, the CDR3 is TGTGCCAGCAGTTTAGGCGGGACCTACGAGCAGTACTTC.

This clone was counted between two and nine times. CDR3 coding DNA: TGTGCCAGCAGTGAAATTGGGGGGGCACCCCTCCACTTT. Encoded protein: CASSEIGGAPLHF. V and J are TRBV2 and TRBJ1-6; D is perhaps TRBD1 (5 bases). Germline assignment: CDR1 SNHLY and CDR2 FYNNEI. The CDR3 is 13 residues long. Trimming cost V 2 bases and J 11 bases, with 10 bases left between them.

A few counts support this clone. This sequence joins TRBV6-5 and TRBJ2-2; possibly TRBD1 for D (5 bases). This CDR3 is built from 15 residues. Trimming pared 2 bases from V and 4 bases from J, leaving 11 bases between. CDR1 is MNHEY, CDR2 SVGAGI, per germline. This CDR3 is CASSYGAVPTGELFF. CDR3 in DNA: TGTGCCAGCAGTTACGGGGCGGTCCCCACCGGGGAGCTGTTTTTT.

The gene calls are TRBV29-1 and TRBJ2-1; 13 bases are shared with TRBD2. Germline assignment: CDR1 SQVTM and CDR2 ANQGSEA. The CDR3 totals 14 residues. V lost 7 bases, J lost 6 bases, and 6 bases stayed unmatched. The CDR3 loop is CSAQLAGGPNEQFF. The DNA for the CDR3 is TGCAGCGCCCAACTAGCGGGGGGGCCCAATGAGCAGTTCTTC.